The entry below describes one TCR beta chain. The data derive from a study of blood T cell repertoires in COVID-19. About the study: Specimens from acute and convalescent COVID-19 originated in the United States, Italy and Spain. Sources were T cells, B-cell-depleted T cells, or PBMCs; the material itself was cDNA or gDNA.

Seattle enrolled patients during active infection and tracked them longitudinally. Per the original methods: Quantification of nucleated cells was approximated via reference gene primer amplification. Assay used: immunoSEQ multiplex PCR; TCRdb lists only in-frame clones, some missing. V and J calls and clone size are copied from that table; D and trimming were computed from the DNA. The table lists about 90,000 clones, more than 80% of them singletons. Material: peripheral blood. This clonotype was sampled from a man aged 45-60 years with COVID-19, enrolled during active disease.

CDR3 in DNA: TGTGCCAGCAGCTTTGGAGGCGGGTGGGATGAGCAGTTCTTC. Amino acid sequence: CASSFGGGWDEQFF. The rearrangement joins TRBV7-2 to TRBJ2-1; a possible D gene is TRBD2 (5 bases). The CDR3 covers 14 residues. Trimming removed 3 bases at V and 8 bases at J, with 14 bases between. Germline CDR1 is SGHTA and CDR2 is FQGNSA.